This T cell receptor (beta chain) came from a study of control samples from healthy donors and cancer patients. Measured with immunoSEQ multiplex PCR; TCRdb has only the in-frame clones, and not every one. The data contain 60,000 to 75,000 clones, under 85% of them singletons. In germline, CDR1 is SGHNT, CDR2 YYREEE (reference sequence). This CDR3 region has 14 residues. V shed 0 bases and J shed 10 bases, with 14 bases lying between them. The sequence was obtained from a man between 60 and 70 years old in good health. The V call is TRBV5-4, the J call TRBJ2-1, with D perhaps TRBD1 or TRBD2 (5 bases each). Sequences were obtained from blood. DNA of the CDR3: TGTGCCAGCAGCTTGGCGGGACCCCGCGTGGAGCAGTTCTTC. Amino acid sequence: CASSLAGPRVEQFF.